The 5 T cell receptor beta chains given below trace back to one sample, sequenced in a study of shared clonotypes between healthy human individuals. Sequencing was performed with immunoSEQ multiplex PCR; in TCRdb, only in-frame clones are kept and a portion is missing. The sample lists about 2.4 million clones, about 92% occurring once. Sequences were obtained from naive CD4+ T cells sorted from blood. The subset here: CD45RA+ positively selected. These receptors were taken from a young man in good health.

The chain links TRBV27 to TRBJ2-7; 7 nucleotides agree with TRBD2. This CDR3 is built from 14 residues. The J segment lost 6 bases and the V segment lost 2 bases, leaving 7 bases of the junction unmatched. Germline V lookup: CDR1 MNHEY, CDR2 SMNVEV (reference sequence). The CDR3, as DNA: TGTGCCAGCAGTTTAGGGACTACGCTTTCCGAGCAGTACTTC. It yields the protein CASSLGTTLSEQYF.

This clone was observed a handful of times. Other DNA sequences in the same sample also yield this CDR3. The chain joins TRBV30 to TRBJ1-1; D gene ambiguous. CDR1 and CDR2 from the germline V gene are GTSNPN and SVGIG (reference sequence). V was shortened by 2 bases and J by 5 bases, with 6 bases between the two germline ends. This CDR3 has 11 residues. The CDR3 loop is CAWSQETEAFF. The CDR3 nucleotides are TGTGCCTGGAGTCAGGAGACTGAAGCTTTCTTT.

The V and J genes are TRBV5-1 and TRBJ2-3; 14 nucleotides agree with TRBD2. This CDR3 has 16 residues. Germline trimming cut 4 bases from V and 3 bases from J; bases unmatched to any gene: 4. Germline assignment: CDR1 SGHRS and CDR2 YFSETQ. The CDR3 coding sequence is TGCGCCAGCAGCAAGGGACTAGCGGGAGTAACAGATACGCAGTATTTT. Amino acids: CASSKGLAGVTDTQYF.

This chain joins TRBV2 and TRBJ1-5, with 10 bases that match TRBD1. Germline values: CDR1 SNHLY, CDR2 FYNNEI. This CDR3 comprises 15 residues. Trimming removed 5 bases from V and 6 bases from J; junction bases left unmatched: 7. DNA for the CDR3: TGTGCCAGCAGTAAGGGACAGGGGTTTCTTCAGCCCCAGCATTTT. It encodes CASSKGQGFLQPQHF.

J is TRBJ2-5 and V is TRBV7-9; weak D call: TRBD1 (6 bases). This CDR3 has 15 residues. Trimming stripped 6 bases from V and 1 base from J, with 15 bases between. Germline V gene sequence: CDR1 SEHNR, CDR2 FQNEAQ (reference sequence). CDR3 protein: CASSRGGPLQETQYF. DNA of the CDR3: TGTGCCAGCAGTCGAGGGGGACCCCTCCAAGAGACCCAGTACTTC.